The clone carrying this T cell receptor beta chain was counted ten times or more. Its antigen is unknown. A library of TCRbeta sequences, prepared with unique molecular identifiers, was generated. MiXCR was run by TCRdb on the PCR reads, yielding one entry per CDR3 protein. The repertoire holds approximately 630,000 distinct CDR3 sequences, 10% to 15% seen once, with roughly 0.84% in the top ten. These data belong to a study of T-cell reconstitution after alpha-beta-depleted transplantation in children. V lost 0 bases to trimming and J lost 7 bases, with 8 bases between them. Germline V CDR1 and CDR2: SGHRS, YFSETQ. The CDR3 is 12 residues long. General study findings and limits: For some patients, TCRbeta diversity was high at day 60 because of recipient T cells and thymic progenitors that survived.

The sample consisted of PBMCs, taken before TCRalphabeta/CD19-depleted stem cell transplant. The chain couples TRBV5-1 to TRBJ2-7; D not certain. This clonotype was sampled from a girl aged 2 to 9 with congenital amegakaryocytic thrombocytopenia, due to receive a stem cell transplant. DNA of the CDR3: TGCGCCAGCAGCTTGGGACCTAAGGAGCAGTACTTC. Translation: CASSLGPKEQYF.